The next 16 T cell receptor beta chains were all read from a single sample in a study of T cells in Graves' hyperthyroidism and ophthalmopathy (dated by TCRdb to between 2018 and 2021). Library creation used multiplex PCR. The data were produced on an Illumina HiSeq 2000. The TCR beta CDR3 regions were amplified from RNA transcripts. For the first round of RT-PCR on the TCR CDR3, the HTBI primer set was used together with the Qiagen OneStep RT-PCR kit. TCRdb redid the processing of the public reads, applying fastp at Q25 and MiXCR, and retained in-frame beta chains. One record per CDR3 amino acid sequence lists the most common genes and DNA. This sample gives 550,000 to 700,000 distinct CDR3 sequences in total; about 15% of them show up just once. The ten largest clones add up to about 4.5% of the sample. Sequencing used blood. The receptors shown here come from a woman aged 40 to 50 with Graves' ophthalmopathy.

In this sample, this clonotype turned up many times. The chain combines TRBV27 with TRBJ2-3; maybe TRBD2 (6 bases). Germline assignment: CDR1 MNHEY and CDR2 SMNVEV (reference sequence). Trimming left V 3 bases short and J 2 bases short, with 9 bases between. CDR3 length: 14 amino acids. CDR3 sequence reads: CASSLTRATDTQYF. CDR3 DNA sequence: TGTGCCAGCAGTTTGACTAGGGCCACAGATACGCAGTATTTT.

The chain is built from TRBV6-2 or TRBV6-3 and TRBJ2-3, with D perhaps matching TRBD1 (7 bases). Per germline, CDR1 MNHEY and CDR2 SVGEGT. The CDR3 is 16 amino acids. The V end was cut by 2 bases, the J end by 0 bases, with 12 bases between. The CDR3 sequence: CASSYGGTVSTDTQYF. The CDR3 region has the DNA TGTGCCAGCAGTTACGGGGGGACAGTCAGCACAGATACGCAGTATTTT.

This clonotype has at least ten counts. The V gene is TRBV13, the J gene TRBJ2-7; D is uncertain. The CDR3 covers 16 residues. Germline loops: CDR1 PRHDT, CDR2 FYEKMQ (reference sequence). V was pared by 2 bases and J by 0 bases, with 14 bases between. In DNA form, the CDR3 reads TGTGCCAGCAGCTTAAGGCAAGGGCGGAGCTCCTACGAGCAGTACTTC. It encodes CASSLRQGRSSYEQYF. Based on the CDR3 plus reference TRBV13 and TRBJ2-7, the full variable domain is AAGVIQSPRHLIKEKRETATLKCYPIPRHDTVYWYQQGPGQDPQFLISFYEKMQSDKGSIPDRFSAQQFSDYHSELNMSSLELGDSALYFCASSLRQGRSSYEQYFGPGTRLTVT.

This clonotype was seen at least ten times. V usage is TRBV6-5 and J usage is TRBJ2-2; 13 bases line up with TRBD2. Germline V gives CDR1 MNHEY, CDR2 SVGAGI. With 5 bases clipped from V and 7 bases from J, the junction kept 7 bases outside the gene matches. There are 16 residues in the CDR3. The CDR3 sequence: CASSTSGRAGSGELFF. In DNA, the CDR3 is TGTGCCAGCAGTACTAGCGGGAGGGCCGGGAGCGGGGAGCTGTTTTTT.

This clonotype was seen many times. The chain is built from TRBV28 and TRBJ2-7; D gene ambiguous. The CDR3 extends over 11 amino acids. V lost 3 bases to trimming and J lost 5 bases, with 5 bases between them. Germline CDR1 reads MDHEN; CDR2 reads SYDVKM. The DNA of the CDR3 is TGTGCCAGCAGTTTGGTGGACGAGCAGTACTTC. Encoded protein: CASSLVDEQYF.

This clonotype showed up many times. The chain combines TRBV6-2 or TRBV6-3 with TRBJ1-5; D remains unclear. Per the germline V gene, CDR1 is MNHEY and CDR2 is SVGEGT. This CDR3 is 11 amino acids long. V was trimmed by 8 bases and J by 7 bases, leaving 9 bases between them. The CDR3 protein is CASGVGQPQHF. Here the CDR3 DNA reads TGTGCCAGCGGGGTAGGCCAGCCCCAGCATTTT.

The table lists this clonotype with many counts. The chain employs TRBV6-1 and TRBJ1-1, with 7 bases lining up with TRBD1. This CDR3 has 13 amino acids. The germline V gene encodes CDR1 MNHNS and CDR2 SASEGT. J gave up 1 base and V 7 bases, and 3 bases lay outside the gene matches. The CDR3 here is CASINRGNTEAFF. Written as DNA, the CDR3 is TGTGCCAGCATAAACAGGGGGAACACTGAAGCTTTCTTT.

This clonotype was seen repeatedly, ten times or more. The gene calls are TRBV6-1 and TRBJ1-1, with 7 bases lining up with TRBD1. This CDR3 comprises 14 residues. Losses at the gene ends were 6 bases for V and 1 base for J; bases not matched to a gene: 5. Germline CDR1 is MNHNS and CDR2 is SASEGT. This CDR3 is CASSLTGENTEAFF. The CDR3 nucleotides read TGTGCCAGCAGCCTTACAGGGGAGAACACTGAAGCTTTCTTT.

The table lists this clonotype with a few counts. The chain uses TRBV6-2 or TRBV6-3 and TRBJ1-3, with a possible D match to TRBD1 (6 bases). Germline V CDR1 and CDR2: MNHEY, SVGEGT. Trimming removed 6 bases at V and 4 bases at J, with 16 bases between. The CDR3 covers 15 residues. CDR3 protein: CASSFLGGSGNTIYF. The CDR3 coding sequence is TGTGCCAGCAGCTTCCTAGGGGGTTCCGGAAACACCATATATTTT.

The sample holds many counts of this clonotype. This chain connects TRBV12-3 or TRBV12-4 to TRBJ2-7; D may be TRBD1 (5 bases). The V gene lost 6 bases and the J gene lost 7 bases, with 19 bases spanning the gap. CDR3 length: 14 residues. CDR3 bases: TGTGCCAGCAGATCTTCTGGCAGGGTGAGTGAGCAGTACTTC. Encoded protein: CASRSSGRVSEQYF.

The sample holds many counts of this clonotype. The rearrangement links TRBV7-2 to TRBJ1-5; tentative D call: TRBD1 (5 bases). The germline V gene has CDR1 SGHTA and CDR2 FQGNSA. This CDR3 contains 14 residues. V shed 5 bases and J shed 6 bases, with 14 bases lying between them. The CDR3 DNA sequence: TGTGCCAGCAGCATTTGGGGGTATGGTCAGCCCCAGCATTTT. Protein product: CASSIWGYGQPQHF.

There are many counts of this clonotype. This rearrangement joins TRBV28 to TRBJ2-7; the D gene is possibly TRBD2 (6 bases). This CDR3 has 17 amino acids. The V end was cut by 4 bases, the J end by 3 bases, with 22 bases between. Germline V CDR1 and CDR2: MDHEN, SYDVKM. This chain's CDR3 is CASSSLGDLRGGYEQYF. CDR3 coding DNA: TGTGCCAGCAGTTCCCTGGGGGACTTGAGAGGTGGCTACGAGCAGTACTTC.

Ten or more counts support this clonotype. The chain is built from TRBV28 and TRBJ2-7; 10 nucleotides match TRBD2. The CDR3 is 16 amino acids. The V and J ends lost 6 bases and 0 bases, in that order; junction bases with no gene match: 8. The germline CDR1 and CDR2 sequences are MDHEN and SYDVKM. Here the CDR3 reads CASSAGTSDYSYEQYF. The DNA for the CDR3 is TGTGCCAGCAGCGCCGGGACTAGCGACTACTCCTACGAGCAGTACTTC. Together with reference TRBV28 and TRBJ2-7, the CDR3 gives the full variable domain: DVKVTQSSRYLVKRTGEKVFLECVQDMDHENMFWYRQDPGLGLRLIYFSYDVKMKEKGDIPEGYSVSREKKERFSLILESASTNQTSMYLCASSAGTSDYSYEQYFGPGTRLTVT.

This clonotype was seen repeatedly, ten times or more. J is TRBJ2-5 and V is TRBV12-3 or TRBV12-4; no clear D gene. This CDR3 is 16 amino acids long. V shed 6 bases and J shed 2 bases, with 19 bases lying between them. This CDR3 is CASSTSSVLGQETQYF. CDR3 DNA sequence: TGTGCCAGCAGCACCTCCTCCGTTCTTGGGCAAGAGACCCAGTACTTC.

Ten or more counts support this clonotype. The rearrangement uses TRBV25-1 and TRBJ1-3; maybe TRBD1 (5 bases). Germline V CDR1 and CDR2: MGHDK, SYGVNS. Trimming shortened V by 4 bases and J by 2 bases, and 15 bases separated the two germline ends. This CDR3 region has 16 residues. CDR3 sequence (DNA): TGTGCCAGCAGTGCGAGGGACGGAACCCCTGGAAACACCATATATTTT. Translating it yields CASSARDGTPGNTIYF. Full variable domain (rest looked up from reference TRBV25-1 and TRBJ1-3): EADIYQTPRYLVIGTGKKITLECSQTMGHDKMYWYQQDPGMELHLIHYSYGVNSTEKGDLSSESTVSRIRTEHFPLTLESARPSHTSQYLCASSARDGTPGNTIYFGEGSWLTVV.

There are many counts of this clonotype. The chain employs TRBV9 and TRBJ2-5; D call uncertain. V shed 3 bases and J shed 4 bases, with 19 bases lying between them. This CDR3 contains 16 residues. CDR1 and CDR2 (germline): SGDLS, YYNGEE. The DNA for the CDR3 is TGTGCCAGCAGCGACGGAGTAACCCGAAGTCGAGAGACCCAGTACTTC. It yields the protein CASSDGVTRSRETQYF.